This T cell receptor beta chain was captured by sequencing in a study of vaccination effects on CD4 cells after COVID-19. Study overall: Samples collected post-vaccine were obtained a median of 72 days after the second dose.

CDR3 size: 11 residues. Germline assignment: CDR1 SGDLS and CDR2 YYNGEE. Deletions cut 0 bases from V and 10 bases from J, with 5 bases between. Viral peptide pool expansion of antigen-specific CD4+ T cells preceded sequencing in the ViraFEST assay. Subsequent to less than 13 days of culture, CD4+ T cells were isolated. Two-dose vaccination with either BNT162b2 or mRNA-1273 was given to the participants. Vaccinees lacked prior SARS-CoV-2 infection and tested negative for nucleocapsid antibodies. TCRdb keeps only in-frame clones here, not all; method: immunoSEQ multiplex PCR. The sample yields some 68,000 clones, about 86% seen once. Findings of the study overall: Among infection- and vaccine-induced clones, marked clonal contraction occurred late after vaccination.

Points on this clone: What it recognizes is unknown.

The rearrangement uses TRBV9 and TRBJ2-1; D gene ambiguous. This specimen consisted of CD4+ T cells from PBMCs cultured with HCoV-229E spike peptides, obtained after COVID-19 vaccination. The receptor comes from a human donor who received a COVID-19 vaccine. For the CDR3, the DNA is TGTGCCAGCAGCGTAGAAAGCGAGCAGTTCTTC. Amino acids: CASSVESEQFF.